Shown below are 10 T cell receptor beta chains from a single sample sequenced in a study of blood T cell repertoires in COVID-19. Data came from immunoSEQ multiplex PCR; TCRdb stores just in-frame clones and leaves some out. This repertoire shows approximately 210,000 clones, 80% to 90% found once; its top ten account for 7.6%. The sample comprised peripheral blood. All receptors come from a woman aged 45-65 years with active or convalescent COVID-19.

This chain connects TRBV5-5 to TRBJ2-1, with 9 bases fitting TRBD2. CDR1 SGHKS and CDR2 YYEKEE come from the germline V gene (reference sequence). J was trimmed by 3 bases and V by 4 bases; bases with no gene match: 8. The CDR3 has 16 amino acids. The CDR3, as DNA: TGTGCCAGCAGCCTCCCTCGCGGGAGGGGCTACAATGAGCAGTTCTTC. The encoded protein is CASSLPRGRGYNEQFF. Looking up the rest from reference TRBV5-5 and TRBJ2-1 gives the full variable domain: DAGVTQSPTHLIKTRGQQVTLRCSPISGHKSVSWYQQVLGQGPQFIFQYYEKEERGRGNFPDRFSARQFPNYSSELNVNALLLGDSALYLCASSLPRGRGYNEQFFGPGTRLTVL.

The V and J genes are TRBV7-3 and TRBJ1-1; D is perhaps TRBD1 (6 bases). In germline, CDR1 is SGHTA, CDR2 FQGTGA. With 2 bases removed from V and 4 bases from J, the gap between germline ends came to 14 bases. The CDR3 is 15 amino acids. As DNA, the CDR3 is TGTGCCAGCAGCTTAGAACGGGGGGCTCGCACTGAAGCTTTCTTT. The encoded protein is CASSLERGARTEAFF.

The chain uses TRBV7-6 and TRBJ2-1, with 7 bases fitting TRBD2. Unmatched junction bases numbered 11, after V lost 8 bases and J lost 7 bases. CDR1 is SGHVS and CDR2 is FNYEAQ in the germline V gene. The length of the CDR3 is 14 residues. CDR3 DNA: TGTGCCAGCTCCGGGGGGTTACCTTCTAATGAGCAGTTCTTC. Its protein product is CASSGGLPSNEQFF.

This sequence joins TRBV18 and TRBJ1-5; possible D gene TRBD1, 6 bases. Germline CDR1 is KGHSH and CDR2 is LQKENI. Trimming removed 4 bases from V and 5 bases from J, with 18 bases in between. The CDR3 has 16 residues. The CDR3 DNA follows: TGTGCCAGCTCACGCGGAGAGGGGGAGTATTATCAGCCCCAGCATTTT. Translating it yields CASSRGEGEYYQPQHF.

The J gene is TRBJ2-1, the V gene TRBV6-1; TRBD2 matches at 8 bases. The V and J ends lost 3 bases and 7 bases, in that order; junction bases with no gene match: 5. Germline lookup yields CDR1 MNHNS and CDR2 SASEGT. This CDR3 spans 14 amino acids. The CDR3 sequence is CASSEERGTNEQFF. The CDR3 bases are TGTGCCAGCAGTGAGGAGCGGGGGACGAATGAGCAGTTCTTC.

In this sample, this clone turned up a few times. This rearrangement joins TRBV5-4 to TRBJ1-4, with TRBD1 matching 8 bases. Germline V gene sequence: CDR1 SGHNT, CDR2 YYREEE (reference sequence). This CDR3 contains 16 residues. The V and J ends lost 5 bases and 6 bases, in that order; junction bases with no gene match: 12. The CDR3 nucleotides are TGTGCCAGCAGTATGAGGTCAGGGGGCGCGGATGAAAAACTGTTTTTT. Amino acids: CASSMRSGGADEKLFF.

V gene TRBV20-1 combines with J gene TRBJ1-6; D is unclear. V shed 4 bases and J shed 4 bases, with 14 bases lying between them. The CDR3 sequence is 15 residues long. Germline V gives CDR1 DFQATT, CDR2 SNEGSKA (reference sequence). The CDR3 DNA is TGCAGTGCTATTGACCGGACTAGATATAATTCACCCCTCCACTTT. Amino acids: CSAIDRTRYNSPLHF.

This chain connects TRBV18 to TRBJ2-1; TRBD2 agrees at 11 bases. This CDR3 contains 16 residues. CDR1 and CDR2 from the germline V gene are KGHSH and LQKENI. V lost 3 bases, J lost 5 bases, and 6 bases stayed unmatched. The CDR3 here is CASSPTGTSGDNEQFF. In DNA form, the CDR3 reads TGTGCCAGCTCACCCACGGGGACTAGCGGAGACAATGAGCAGTTCTTC.

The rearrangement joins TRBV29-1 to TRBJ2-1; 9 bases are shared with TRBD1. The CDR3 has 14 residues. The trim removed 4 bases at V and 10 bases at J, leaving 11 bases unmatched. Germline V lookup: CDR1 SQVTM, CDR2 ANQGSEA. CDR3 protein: CSVAPGTGWDEQFF. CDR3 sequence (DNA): TGCAGCGTTGCTCCCGGGACAGGGTGGGACGAGCAGTTCTTC.

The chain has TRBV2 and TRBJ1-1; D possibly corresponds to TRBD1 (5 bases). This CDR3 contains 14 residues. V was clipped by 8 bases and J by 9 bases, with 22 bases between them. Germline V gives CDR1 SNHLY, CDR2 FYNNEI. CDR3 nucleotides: TGTGCCAGCTTTGGGTCGGACATCGGTTGGAAAGCTTTCTTT. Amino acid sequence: CASFGSDIGWKAFF.